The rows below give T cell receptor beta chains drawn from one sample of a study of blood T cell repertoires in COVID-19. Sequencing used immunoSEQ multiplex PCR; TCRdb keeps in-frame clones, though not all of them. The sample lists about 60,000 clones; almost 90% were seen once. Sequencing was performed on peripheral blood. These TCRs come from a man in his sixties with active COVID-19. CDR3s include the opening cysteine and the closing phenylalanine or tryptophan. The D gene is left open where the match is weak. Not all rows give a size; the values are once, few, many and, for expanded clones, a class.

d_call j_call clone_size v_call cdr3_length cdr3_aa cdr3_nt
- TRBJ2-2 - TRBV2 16 CASSDYRGFGTGELFF TGTGCCAGCAGTGATTATAGGGGGTTTGGTACCGGGGAGCTGTTTTTT
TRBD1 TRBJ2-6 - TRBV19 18 CASSRKTGDSTGANVLTF TGTGCCAGTAGTAGAAAGACAGGGGACTCGACTGGGGCCAACGTCCTGACTTTC
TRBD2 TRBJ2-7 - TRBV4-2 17 CASSQAASGGYPYEQYF TGTGCCAGCAGCCAAGCGGCTAGCGGGGGATACCCCTACGAGCAGTACTTC
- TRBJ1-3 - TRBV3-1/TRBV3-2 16 CASSQGRSYSGNTIYF TGTGCCAGCAGCCAAGGACGGAGTTACTCTGGAAACACCATATATTTT
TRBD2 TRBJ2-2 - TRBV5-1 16 CASSLESGVNTGELFF TGCGCCAGCAGCTTGGAAAGCGGGGTTAACACCGGGGAGCTGTTTTTT
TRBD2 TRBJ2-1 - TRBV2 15 CASSATSGRLWEQFF TGTGCCAGCAGTGCTACTAGCGGGAGACTCTGGGAGCAGTTCTTC
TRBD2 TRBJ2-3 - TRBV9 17 CASSVEAGVIGTDTQYF TGTGCCAGCAGCGTAGAAGCGGGAGTAATCGGCACAGATACGCAGTATTTT
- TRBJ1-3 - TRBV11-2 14 CASSGGSSGNTIYF TGTGCCAGCAGCGGGGGGTCCTCTGGAAACACCATATATTTT
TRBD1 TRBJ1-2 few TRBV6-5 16 CASSWGQGALNYGYTF TGTGCCAGCAGTTGGGGACAGGGGGCTTTAAACTATGGCTACACCTTC
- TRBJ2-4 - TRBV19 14 CASSRRDISTIQYF TGTGCCAGTAGTAGAAGGGACATTTCTACCATTCAGTACTTC
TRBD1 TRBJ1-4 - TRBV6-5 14 CASSMGQGNEKLFF TGTGCCAGCAGCATGGGACAGGGGAATGAAAAACTGTTTTTT
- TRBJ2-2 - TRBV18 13 CASSPAGNGELFF TGTGCCAGCTCACCAGCGGGTAACGGGGAGCTGTTTTTT
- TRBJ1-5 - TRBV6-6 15 CASSLDSYSNQPQHF TGTGCCAGCAGCCTCGACAGCTATAGCAATCAGCCCCAGCATTTT
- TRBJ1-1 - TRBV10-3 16 CAISGSAGVGNTEAFF TGTGCCATCAGTGGGTCAGCGGGGGTAGGAAACACTGAAGCTTTCTTT
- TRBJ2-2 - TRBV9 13 CASSRGNTGELFF TGTGCCAGCAGTCGGGGGAACACCGGGGAGCTGTTTTTT
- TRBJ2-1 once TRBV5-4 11 CASSLFQEQFF TGTGCCAGCAGCTTGTTCCAGGAGCAGTTCTTC
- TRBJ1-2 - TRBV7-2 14 CASSARSGDYGYTF TGTGCCAGCAGCGCCCGATCCGGGGACTATGGCTACACCTTC
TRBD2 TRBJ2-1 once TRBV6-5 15 CASRLAGGPYNEQFF TGTGCCAGCAGGCTAGCGGGAGGGCCCTACAATGAGCAGTTCTTC
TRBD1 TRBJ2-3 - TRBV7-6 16 CASSSDRGLGTDTQYF TGTGCCAGCAGCTCGGACAGGGGCCTCGGCACAGATACGCAGTATTTT
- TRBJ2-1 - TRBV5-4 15 CASSVQGMAFNEQFF TGTGCCAGCAGCGTCCAGGGGATGGCCTTTAATGAGCAGTTCTTC
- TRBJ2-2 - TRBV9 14 CASSVVSGTGELFF TGTGCCAGCAGCGTAGTATCGGGGACCGGGGAGCTGTTTTTT